The next 25 T cell receptor beta chains were all read from a single sample in a study of blood T cell repertoires in COVID-19. Method: immunoSEQ multiplex PCR; TCRdb's copy keeps in-frame clones and lacks some. This table has about 190,000 clones, about 88% appearing once. Sequenced material: peripheral blood. These TCRs come from a man aged 40-49 years with active or convalescent COVID-19.

The chain uses TRBV6-6 and TRBJ1-4; no firm D call. Per the germline V gene, CDR1 is MNHNY and CDR2 is SVGAGI (reference sequence). This CDR3 spans 14 amino acids. V was trimmed by 6 bases and J by 0 bases, leaving 8 bases between them. The CDR3 region is CASSLLTTNEKLFF. The CDR3 bases are TGTGCCAGCAGCCTACTAACAACTAATGAAAAACTGTTTTTT.

The V gene is TRBV6-5, the J gene TRBJ2-4; TRBD1 matches at 10 bases. The CDR3 length is 14 residues. With V trimmed by 6 bases and J by 9 bases, 8 bases remained unmatched. The germline gives CDR1 MNHEY, CDR2 SVGAGI. The CDR3 coding sequence is TGTGCCAGCAGCCGCACGGGACAGGGGTCCATTCAGTACTTC. Residues: CASSRTGQGSIQYF.

In DNA, the CDR3 is TGTGCCATCAGTGAGGCAGGGGATCAGCCCCAGCATTTT. Translated: CAISEAGDQPQHF. The chain employs TRBV10-3 and TRBJ1-5; the D gene is possibly TRBD1 (6 bases). The V end lost 2 bases, the J end lost 5 bases, and 7 bases lay between the germline ends. The V gene's germline CDR1 is ENHRY and CDR2 SYGVKD. The CDR3 contains 13 residues.

V usage is TRBV7-2 and J usage is TRBJ1-3; maybe TRBD1 (6 bases). This CDR3 is built from 15 residues. Between the trimmed V and J ends, which lost 3 bases and 2 bases, there was a span of 11 bases. CDR1 and CDR2 (germline): SGHTA, FQGNSA. Here the CDR3 DNA reads TGTGCCAGCAGCTTTACGTCAGGGGCTGGAAACACCATATATTTT. Residues: CASSFTSGAGNTIYF.

The CDR3 sequence: CSVKFSGSGNTIYF. The CDR3 region has the DNA TGCAGCGTTAAATTCTCCGGCTCTGGAAACACCATATATTTT. The V call is TRBV29-1, the J call TRBJ1-3; D unclear. From germline, CDR1 is SQVTM and CDR2 ANQGSEA. With 5 bases removed from V and 0 bases from J, the gap between germline ends came to 11 bases. The CDR3 covers 14 residues.

The V gene is TRBV19, the J gene TRBJ2-5; 10 nucleotides agree with TRBD2. Germline V CDR1 and CDR2: LNHDA, SQIVND (reference sequence). V lost 4 bases, J lost 5 bases, and 7 bases stayed unmatched. The length of the CDR3 is 15 residues. CDR3 in amino acids: CASSNGAGGRETQYF. The CDR3 DNA reads as TGTGCCAGTAGTAACGGAGCGGGGGGGCGTGAGACCCAGTACTTC.

The rearrangement links TRBV11-3 to TRBJ2-3, with 8 positions matching TRBD2. Germline V gene lookup returns CDR1 SGHNT and CDR2 YENEEA. The CDR3 is 18 amino acids. The ends lost 3 bases at V and 0 bases at J; junction bases unmatched: 11. The CDR3 sequence: CASSLDSGNRLSTDTQYF. CDR3 nucleotide sequence: TGTGCCAGCAGCTTGGATAGCGGGAACCGTCTCAGCACAGATACGCAGTATTTT.

Notes on this clone: One end of the junction varies from germline; a read error may be responsible. The rearrangement joins TRBV7-9 to TRBJ2-7; 10 bases align to TRBD1. The CDR3 runs 15 residues. Germline values: CDR1 SEHNR, CDR2 FQNEAQ (reference sequence). The CDR3 nucleotides are TGTGCCAGCACCTTATCCGGACAGGGGGCCTACGAGCAGTACTTC. It codes for CASTLSGQGAYEQYF.

This chain uses TRBV29-1 with TRBJ1-1; D is unclear. The CDR3 is made up of 13 amino acids. Germline V gene lookup returns CDR1 SQVTM and CDR2 ANQGSEA. V lost 5 bases and J lost 5, with 15 bases in between. CDR3 sequence reads: CSVSFGAVTEAFF. Here the CDR3 DNA reads TGCAGCGTTAGTTTCGGCGCGGTGACTGAAGCTTTCTTT.

The chain couples TRBV24-1 to TRBJ1-4, with D possibly TRBD1 on 5 matching bases. The V and J ends lost 3 bases and 0 bases respectively, with 7 bases between them. CDR1 and CDR2 (germline): KGHDR, SFDVKD. The CDR3 is 15 residues long. The CDR3: CATSDRQSTNEKLFF. The CDR3 nucleotides read TGTGCCACCAGTGATCGACAGTCAACTAATGAAAAACTGTTTTTT.

This clone was seen only once. This chain connects TRBV19 to TRBJ2-1, with 10 positions matching TRBD2. Germline CDR1 LNHDA, CDR2 SQIVND (reference sequence). Trimming removed 4 bases from V and 3 bases from J; junction bases left unmatched: 6. This CDR3 has 16 residues. The chain's CDR3 is CASSKFIAGGYNEQFF. In DNA, the CDR3 is TGTGCCAGTAGTAAATTTATAGCGGGAGGCTACAATGAGCAGTTCTTC. Full variable domain (remainder filled in from reference TRBV19 and TRBJ2-1): DGGITQSPKYLFRKEGQNVTLSCEQNLNHDAMYWYRQDPGQGLRLIYYSQIVNDFQKGDIAEGYSVSREKKESFPLTVTSAQKNPTAFYLCASSKFIAGGYNEQFFGPGTRLTVL.

This chain links TRBV27 with TRBJ1-2, with TRBD1 matching 9 bases. CDR1 is MNHEY and CDR2 is SMNVEV in the germline V gene (reference sequence). The V segment lost 2 bases and the J segment 4 bases; nucleotides outside the gene matches: 5. The CDR3 has 15 amino acids. Written as DNA, the CDR3 is TGTGCCAGCAGTTTAGGGGGACAGGGATTCTATGGCTACACCTTC. Protein: CASSLGGQGFYGYTF.

The V gene is TRBV5-1, the J gene TRBJ2-3, with 8 bases aligning to TRBD2. The CDR3 sequence is 16 residues long. CDR1 and CDR2 (germline): SGHRS, YFSETQ. V lost 0 bases, J lost 6 bases, and 9 bases stayed unmatched. Here the CDR3 reads CASSLVPPGGPDTQYF. CDR3 nucleotides: TGCGCCAGCAGCTTGGTTCCTCCGGGGGGGCCCGATACGCAGTATTTT.

This rearrangement joins TRBV12-5 to TRBJ1-3, with D uncertain. Deletions cut 6 bases from V and 1 base from J, with 10 bases between. Germline V CDR1 and CDR2: LGHNT, FRNRAP. The CDR3 is 14 residues long. Here the CDR3 reads CASGLELSGNTIYF. DNA of the CDR3: TGTGCTAGTGGACTTGAGCTATCTGGAAACACCATATATTTT.

The chain employs TRBV6-2 or TRBV6-3 and TRBJ1-6; D gene uncertain. Germline loops: CDR1 MNHEY, CDR2 SVGEGT. The CDR3 has 12 amino acids. The V and J ends lost 2 bases and 10 bases respectively, with 6 bases between them. The CDR3: CASSYDGSPLHF. The CDR3 region has the DNA TGTGCCAGCAGTTACGACGGGTCACCCCTCCACTTT.

The J gene is TRBJ2-7, the V gene TRBV6-5; tentatively, D is TRBD2 (6 bases). With 6 bases removed from V and 5 bases from J, the gap between germline ends came to 11 bases. Germline V CDR1 and CDR2: MNHEY, SVGAGI. The CDR3 covers 12 residues. In DNA, the CDR3 is TGTGCCAGCAGGTCCGGGGGAGACGAGCAGTACTTC. Residues: CASRSGGDEQYF.

The gene calls are TRBV19 and TRBJ1-2, with D hard to call. The germline V gene has CDR1 LNHDA and CDR2 SQIVND (reference sequence). The V end was cut by 3 bases, the J end by 4 bases, with 9 bases between. The CDR3 has 13 residues. This CDR3 is CASSIQASYGYTF. Here the CDR3 DNA reads TGTGCCAGTAGTATTCAAGCTAGCTATGGCTACACCTTC.

This chain links TRBV19 with TRBJ1-6; weak D call: TRBD1 (6 bases). Germline CDR1 LNHDA, CDR2 SQIVND (reference sequence). The germline V and J ends were trimmed by 6 bases and 5 bases, with 11 bases remaining between them. This CDR3 region has 14 residues. The CDR3 DNA follows: TGTGCCAGTAGGGCTAGGACAGATAATTCACCCCTCCACTTT. Translation gives CASRARTDNSPLHF.

V is TRBV3-1 (or the pseudogene TRBV3-2) and J is TRBJ2-7; the match to TRBD2 covers 7 bases. After removal of 1 base from V and 2 bases from J, the junction contained 8 bases not matched to a gene. The CDR3 runs 16 residues. CDR1 LGHDT and CDR2 YNNKEL come from the germline V gene (reference sequence). CDR3: CASSQVERGDPYEQYF. CDR3 coding DNA: TGTGCCAGCAGCCAAGTCGAGCGGGGAGATCCCTACGAGCAGTACTTC.

V usage is TRBV6-6 and J usage is TRBJ1-1, with unresolved D. The CDR3 length is 12 residues. Deletions cut 5 bases from V and 4 bases from J, with 8 bases between. Germline lookup yields CDR1 MNHNY and CDR2 SVGAGI (reference sequence). The DNA for the CDR3 is TGTGCCAGCAGTCTCCCGGGCACTGAAGCTTTCTTT. Its translation is CASSLPGTEAFF.

This chain joins TRBV29-1 and TRBJ2-3; maybe TRBD1 (5 bases). Trimming cost V 7 bases and J 8 bases, with 25 bases left between them. The CDR3 contains 15 residues. Germline V gene sequence: CDR1 SQVTM, CDR2 ANQGSEA. CDR3 sequence: CSAPTPGASLGTQYF. In DNA form, the CDR3 reads TGCAGCGCTCCTACCCCTGGGGCCTCTCTAGGTACGCAGTATTTT.

The chain is built from TRBV7-9 and TRBJ1-6; D remains unclear. V was clipped by 2 bases and J by 6 bases, with 5 bases between them. Per the germline V gene, CDR1 is SEHNR and CDR2 is FQNEAQ (reference sequence). The CDR3 has 13 residues. As DNA, the CDR3 is TGTGCCAGCAGCTTAAATAGTAATTCACCCCTCCACTTT. It encodes CASSLNSNSPLHF. The variable domain in full, with the rest retrieved from reference TRBV7-9 and TRBJ1-6, is DTGVSQNPRHKITKRGQNVTFRCDPISEHNRLYWYRQTLGQGPEFLTYFQNEAQLEKSRLLSDRFSAERPKGSFSTLEIQRTEQGDSAMYLCASSLNSNSPLHFGNGTRLTVT.

The chain employs TRBV28 and TRBJ2-7, with TRBD1 matching over 11 bases. V shed 4 bases and J 2 bases; nucleotides not matched to a gene: 4. The germline gives CDR1 MDHEN, CDR2 SYDVKM. CDR3 length: 15 amino acids. The CDR3 DNA is TGTGCCAGCAGTTCGGAGGGACAGGGGGCCTACGAGCAGTACTTC. This translates into CASSSEGQGAYEQYF.

V gene TRBV5-1 combines with J gene TRBJ2-7; weak D call: TRBD1 (6 bases). Trimming removed 4 bases from V and 1 base from J, with 15 bases in between. This CDR3 is built from 15 residues. CDR1 is SGHRS and CDR2 is YFSETQ in the germline V gene. The CDR3 DNA is TGCGCCAGCAGCCTCCTCCCGGACAGTTCCTACGAGCAGTACTTC. Amino acids: CASSLLPDSSYEQYF.

This chain connects TRBV9 to TRBJ2-2, with D perhaps matching TRBD1 (5 bases). With 1 base removed from V and 0 bases from J, the gap between germline ends came to 13 bases. The CDR3 totals 17 residues. Per germline, CDR1 SGDLS and CDR2 YYNGEE. The CDR3 reads CASSVHQGVTNTGELFF. The CDR3 DNA reads as TGTGCCAGCAGCGTACATCAAGGGGTCACGAACACCGGGGAGCTGTTTTTT.